This entry lists 13 T cell receptor beta chains sequenced from one sample in a study of T-cell reconstitution after alpha-beta-depleted transplantation in children. This sample's TCRbeta library carried unique molecular identifier barcodes. TCRdb analysed the PCR reads with MiXCR anew, one entry per CDR3 protein. There are approximately 1,000,000 distinct CDR3 sequences in the sample; about 29% occur only once, and about 28% lies in the top ten. The material was PBMCs, mostly from graft donor cells, obtained 360 days after TCRalphabeta/CD19-depleted stem cell transplant. Source of these receptors: a boy younger than two who had a stem cell transplant for SCID, so the T cells may come from the graft donor.

This clonotype has more than one count but fewer than ten. This chain joins TRBV27 and TRBJ2-2; the D gene could be TRBD1 or TRBD2 (5 bases each). The CDR3 length is 15 residues. Looked up from germline, CDR1 is MNHEY and CDR2 is SMNVEV (reference sequence). Trimming left V 3 bases short and J 5 bases short, with 13 bases between. CDR3 residues: CASSLDIWGTGELFF. In DNA form, the CDR3 reads TGTGCCAGCAGTTTGGACATTTGGGGGACCGGGGAGCTGTTTTTT.

This clonotype was counted between two and nine times. J is TRBJ2-2 and V is TRBV11-2; 9 nucleotides line up with TRBD1. Germline V gives CDR1 SGHAT, CDR2 FQNNGV. The CDR3 contains 15 residues. V gave up 3 bases and J gave up 5 bases; unmatched junction bases: 4. The CDR3 spells CASSFGTGRTGELFF. CDR3 nucleotides: TGTGCCAGCAGCTTTGGGACAGGGCGAACCGGGGAGCTGTTTTTT.

The rearrangement joins TRBV10-1 to TRBJ2-2; D remains ambiguous. Germline V gene sequence: CDR1 WNHNN, CDR2 SYGVQD (reference sequence). Between the trimmed V and J ends, which lost 2 bases and 5 bases, there was a span of 6 bases. CDR3 length: 13 amino acids. The CDR3 reads CASSETVTGELFF. For the CDR3, the DNA is TGCGCCAGCAGTGAGACTGTTACCGGGGAGCTGTTTTTT.

This clonotype appeared a few times. The junction departs from germline at one end; a sequencing error may be responsible. V and J are TRBV20-1 and TRBJ1-2; tentatively, D is TRBD1 (5 bases). The V gene's germline CDR1 is DFQATT and CDR2 SNEGSKA (reference sequence). CDR3 length: 12 residues. The CDR3 spells CSASGDLYAGAF. CDR3 sequence (DNA): TGCAGTGCTAGTGGGGACCTGTATGCGGGGGCCTTC.

This clonotype was found many times. The genes are TRBV7-8 and TRBJ2-2, with no clear D. The CDR3 is 17 residues long. Trimming took 2 bases from V and 0 from J, leaving 13 bases between them. Germline V gene lookup returns CDR1 SGHVS and CDR2 FQNEAQ. CDR3 sequence reads: CASSLRSGSSNTGELFF. The CDR3 DNA reads TGTGCCAGCAGCTTAAGGTCGGGCAGTTCGAACACCGGGGAGCTGTTTTTT.

This clonotype was observed a single time. This rearrangement joins TRBV12-5 to TRBJ2-5; D might be TRBD1 (5 bases). Trimming took off 2 bases at V and 7 bases at J, with 20 bases between the two ends. This CDR3 spans 16 amino acids. Germline CDR1 reads LGHNT; CDR2 reads FRNRAP. The CDR3 DNA follows: TGTGCTAGTGGTTTGCTGGCAGGGAACCTCCCGGGGACCCAGTACTTC. This translates into CASGLLAGNLPGTQYF. The variable domain in full, completed from reference TRBV12-5 and TRBJ2-5, reads DARVTQTPRHKVTEMGQEVTMRCQPILGHNTVFWYRQTMMQGLELLAYFRNRAPLDDSGMPKDRFSAEMPDATLATLKIQPSEPRDSAVYFCASGLLAGNLPGTQYFGPGTRLLVL.

This clonotype was observed at least ten times. The rearrangement links TRBV28 to TRBJ1-5; tentative D call: TRBD1 (6 bases). Germline-derived CDR1 and CDR2 are MDHEN and SYDVKM. This CDR3 is 15 amino acids long. Trimming removed 5 bases from V and 4 bases from J, with 15 bases in between. CDR3 sequence reads: CASSLGTSSNQPQHF. In DNA, the CDR3 is TGTGCCAGCAGTCTCGGGACATCCAGTAATCAGCCCCAGCATTTT.

This clonotype was observed a few times. CDR3 bases: TGTGCCAGCAGTGAGGCTAATCGCGCAGATACGCAGTATTTT. Amino acid sequence: CASSEANRADTQYF. The J gene is TRBJ2-3, the V gene TRBV25-1; no clear D gene. Trimming shortened V by 3 bases and J by 4 bases, and 11 bases separated the two germline ends. Germline CDR1 MGHDK, CDR2 SYGVNS. The CDR3 covers 14 residues.

This clonotype was seen only a few times. V gene TRBV28 combines with J gene TRBJ1-2; tentative D call: TRBD1 (5 bases). Trimming cost V 8 bases and J 1 base, with 11 bases left between them. Germline V lookup: CDR1 MDHEN, CDR2 SYDVKM. The CDR3 runs to 13 residues. The CDR3 here is CASFRQGNYGYTF. The CDR3 DNA reads as TGTGCCAGCTTTCGGCAGGGTAACTATGGCTACACCTTC.

The chain combines TRBV4-1 with TRBJ2-3; no reliable D call. Germline V gene data show CDR1 as MGHRA and CDR2 as YSYEKL. The V end was cut by 3 bases, the J end by 1 base, with 11 bases between. The CDR3 covers 15 residues. The CDR3 is CASSQEETRTDTQYF. As DNA, the CDR3 is TGCGCCAGCAGCCAGGAAGAGACGCGCACAGATACGCAGTATTTT.

The chain links TRBV2 to TRBJ2-1; 10 bases agree with TRBD1. V trimming: 6 bases; J trimming: 2 bases; junction bases outside the gene matches: 4. CDR3 size: 15 residues. Per the germline V gene, CDR1 is SNHLY and CDR2 is FYNNEI. CDR3 coding DNA: TGTGCCAGCAGGGATGACAGGGGGCCCTACAATGAGCAGTTCTTC. Amino acids: CASRDDRGPYNEQFF.

The chain links TRBV28 to TRBJ2-1, with 8 bases matching TRBD2. After removal of 7 bases from V and 6 bases from J, the junction contained 17 bases not matched to a gene. The CDR3 spans 17 residues. Germline V gene sequence: CDR1 MDHEN, CDR2 SYDVKM. The CDR3 DNA follows: TGTGCCAGCAACTCGCGGCGGGGACTAGGGCAAACCAATGAGCAGTTCTTC. Residues: CASNSRRGLGQTNEQFF.

The rearrangement links TRBV10-3 to TRBJ2-3, with D uncertain. This CDR3 comprises 15 residues. The ends were cut back, 6 bases at V and 0 bases at J, with 13 bases in the middle. From germline, CDR1 is ENHRY and CDR2 SYGVKD. The CDR3 coding sequence is TGTGCCATCAGCGGAGAAGGGCTAAGCACAGATACGCAGTATTTT. Amino acids: CAISGEGLSTDTQYF.